A selection of T cell receptor beta chains follows, all from one sample in a study of blood T cell repertoires in COVID-19. Some clones are missing from TCRdb's copy, which holds only in-frame ones; the method was immunoSEQ multiplex PCR. The sample shows fewer than 180,000 clones, roughly nine tenths of them seen only once. The material sequenced was peripheral blood. The receptors were gathered from a woman aged 55-75 years with active or convalescent COVID-19. CDR3s include the opening cysteine and the closing phenylalanine or tryptophan. D genes are given only for firm matches. Clone size is not always given. Where it is, it says once, few, many or a class for expanded clones.

V gene	clone size	D gene	J gene	CDR3 DNA	CDR3 protein
TRBV5-1	few	.	TRBJ2-3	TGCGCCAGCGCACAGGGCGATGTAGGCACAGATACGCAGTATTTT	CASAQGDVGTDTQYF
TRBV6-4	.	.	TRBJ2-3	TGTGCCAGCAGTGACGCGGGACTCAGCACAGATACGCAGTATTTT	CASSDAGLSTDTQYF
TRBV7-2	.	TRBD1	TRBJ2-3	TGTGCCAGCAACCTTGGGGACAGGGAAACAGATACGCAGTATTTT	CASNLGDRETDTQYF
TRBV6-2/TRBV6-3	.	.	TRBJ1-1	TGTGCCAGCAGTTACTCGCGAGGTACTGAAGCTTTCTTT	CASSYSRGTEAFF
TRBV7-2	.	.	TRBJ2-3	TGTGCCAGCAGCTTACTCGCAGGGTGGACAGATACGCAGTATTTT	CASSLLAGWTDTQYF
TRBV9	.	.	TRBJ2-3	TGTGCCAGCAGCGTAGCCGCGATTACAGATACGCAGTATTTT	CASSVAAITDTQYF
TRBV7-9	.	.	TRBJ2-7	TGTGCCAGCAGCTTGCGGGACAGCCACGGGGCCTACGAGCAGTACTTC	CASSLRDSHGAYEQYF
TRBV5-4	.	.	TRBJ1-6	TGTGCCAGCAGCTTGGCCGGCGGCGTAAACTCCTATAATTCACCCCTCCACTTT	CASSLAGGVNSYNSPLHF
TRBV10-1	.	.	TRBJ2-7	TGCGCCAGCCTTATTGGCCGCTCCTACGAGCAGTACTTC	CASLIGRSYEQYF
TRBV29-1	.	TRBD1	TRBJ1-1	TGCAGCGCTATGACAGGGGTATATGTTAGGAGTGAAGCTTTCTTT	CSAMTGVYVRSEAFF
TRBV5-1	.	TRBD1	TRBJ1-1	TGCGCCAGCAAAATCCGGGACAGGGATTCTGAAGCTTTCTTT	CASKIRDRDSEAFF
TRBV5-4	.	.	TRBJ2-2	TGTGCCAGCAGCCAGCTCGGGTCCAACACCGGGGAGCTGTTTTTT	CASSQLGSNTGELFF
TRBV5-8	.	TRBD1	TRBJ1-3	TGTGCCAGCAGCCCGGGACAGGGGGACCATTGGGGGTCCTCTGGAAACACCATATATTTT	CASSPGQGDHWGSSGNTIYF
TRBV4-3	.	.	TRBJ1-4	TGCGCCAGCAGCCAAGATTCGCGGCGGCTTAATGAAAAACTGTTTTTT	CASSQDSRRLNEKLFF
TRBV2	few	.	TRBJ2-4	TGTGCCAGCATGCTTGGCAGGGAAAACATTCAGTACTTC	CASMLGRENIQYF
TRBV3-1/TRBV3-2	.	.	TRBJ2-7	TGTGCCAGCAGCTCCCAGGGAACTAAGGGGTTGCAGTACTTC	CASSSQGTKGLQYF
TRBV2	.	.	TRBJ1-5	TGTGCCAGCAACCACAACAGCAATCAGCCCCAGCATTTT	CASNHNSNQPQHF
TRBV7-9	.	TRBD1	TRBJ2-3	TGTGCCAGCAGCTTAGGGGACAGGTCAGGCACAGATACGCAGTATTTT	CASSLGDRSGTDTQYF
TRBV6-6	few	TRBD1	TRBJ1-5	TGTGCCAGCAGTTACTTGGAGGGGGCGGTTGGTCAGCCCCAGCATTTT	CASSYLEGAVGQPQHF
TRBV2	.	TRBD2	TRBJ2-3	TGTGCCAGCAGCTTAACTTCGGCTAGCGGGGGTTGGGATACGCAGTATTTT	CASSLTSASGGWDTQYF